The rows below give T cell receptor beta chains drawn from one sample of a study of shared clonotypes between healthy human individuals. Clones were read by immunoSEQ multiplex PCR, and TCRdb kept only the in-frame ones, dropping some. The sample shows more than 2,000,000 clones, approximately 95% of them seen only once. Sequenced sample: naive CD4+ T cells from PBMCs. Source of these receptors: a man aged 18 to 30 in good health. Some clones in this sample may be carry-over from other donors' samples. Each CDR3 is given with its conserved first and last residue. The order of the fields is clone size, J gene, D gene, V gene, CDR3 length, CDR3 DNA, CDR3 protein. D genes are given only for firm matches. Size values are once, few and many counts, or a class for expanded clones, and some rows have none.

abundance: -
j_gene: TRBJ2-2
d_gene: TRBD2
v_gene: TRBV7-2
len: 15
CDR3nt: TGTGCCAGCAGCTTCTTGACTAGCGATCACGGGGAGCTGTTTTTT
CDR3aa: CASSFLTSDHGELFF

abundance: -
j_gene: TRBJ2-4
d_gene: -
v_gene: TRBV19
len: 15
CDR3nt: TGTGCCAGTAGTATCCTTGAGGGAGCCAAAAACATTCAGTACTTC
CDR3aa: CASSILEGAKNIQYF

abundance: -
j_gene: TRBJ2-7
d_gene: -
v_gene: TRBV4-3
len: 15
CDR3nt: TGCGCCAGCAGCCAAGACGGGGTAGCAGGGTACGAGCAGTACTTC
CDR3aa: CASSQDGVAGYEQYF

abundance: -
j_gene: TRBJ2-1
d_gene: -
v_gene: TRBV6-6
len: 15
CDR3nt: TGTGCCAGCAGTTCCCAGGGCGGGGCCTACAATGAGCAGTTCTTC
CDR3aa: CASSSQGGAYNEQFF

abundance: -
j_gene: TRBJ2-1
d_gene: -
v_gene: TRBV11-1
len: 16
CDR3nt: TGTGCCAGCAGCTTGCTAGACAGTCCCCCAGGGAATGAGCAGTTCTTC
CDR3aa: CASSLLDSPPGNEQFF

abundance: -
j_gene: TRBJ2-5
d_gene: -
v_gene: TRBV30
len: 11
CDR3nt: TGTGCCTGGCAAGCGGAAGAGACCCAGTACTTC
CDR3aa: CAWQAEETQYF

abundance: -
j_gene: TRBJ1-5
d_gene: -
v_gene: TRBV5-6
len: 17
CDR3nt: TGTGCCAGCAGCCGCTGGGAGGTCAGTCAAGGGACGGGGCCCCAGCATTTT
CDR3aa: CASSRWEVSQGTGPQHF

abundance: -
j_gene: TRBJ1-2
d_gene: -
v_gene: TRBV19
len: 14
CDR3nt: TGTGCCAGTAGTCCCCCGGGCAGAGCCTATGGCTACACCTTC
CDR3aa: CASSPPGRAYGYTF

abundance: -
j_gene: TRBJ2-7
d_gene: TRBD2
v_gene: TRBV5-5
len: 15
CDR3nt: TGTGCCAGCAGCTTTTCCGGCGGGAGGGCCTACGAGCAGTACTTC
CDR3aa: CASSFSGGRAYEQYF

abundance: -
j_gene: TRBJ1-3
d_gene: -
v_gene: TRBV19
len: 14
CDR3nt: TGTGCCAGTAGTACAGGGAGCTCTGGAAACACCATATATTTT
CDR3aa: CASSTGSSGNTIYF

abundance: -
j_gene: TRBJ2-2
d_gene: -
v_gene: TRBV5-1
len: 14
CDR3nt: TGCGCCAGCAACCCCTCTATAACCAGAACGGAGCTGTTTTTT
CDR3aa: CASNPSITRTELFF

abundance: -
j_gene: TRBJ1-5
d_gene: -
v_gene: TRBV5-1
len: 15
CDR3nt: TGCGCCAGCAGCTTGGACGGGTATAGCAATCAGCCCCAGCATTTT
CDR3aa: CASSLDGYSNQPQHF

abundance: -
j_gene: TRBJ2-5
d_gene: -
v_gene: TRBV29-1
len: 13
CDR3nt: TGCAGCGTTCGGAACAGGCTATTAGAGACCCAGTACTTC
CDR3aa: CSVRNRLLETQYF

abundance: once
j_gene: TRBJ2-5
d_gene: -
v_gene: TRBV5-4
len: 14
CDR3nt: TGTGCCAGCAGCTTGTTCTCGGGAGTCGAGACCCAGTACTTC
CDR3aa: CASSLFSGVETQYF

abundance: -
j_gene: TRBJ2-1
d_gene: -
v_gene: TRBV13
len: 14
CDR3nt: TGTGCCAGCAGCTTATCAGCCCCCTACAATGAGCAGTTCTTC
CDR3aa: CASSLSAPYNEQFF

abundance: -
j_gene: TRBJ1-2
d_gene: -
v_gene: TRBV5-1
len: 14
CDR3nt: TGCGCCAGCAGCTTGGGACAGCCGGGAACCGGCTACACCTTC
CDR3aa: CASSLGQPGTGYTF

abundance: -
j_gene: TRBJ2-1
d_gene: TRBD2
v_gene: TRBV7-3
len: 15
CDR3nt: TGTGCCAGCAGCCCGGGACTAGCAAGTATAAATGAGCAGTTCTTC
CDR3aa: CASSPGLASINEQFF

abundance: -
j_gene: TRBJ2-1
d_gene: TRBD2
v_gene: TRBV2
len: 17
CDR3nt: TGTGCCAGCAGTGTAGGACTAGCGGGAGGCAGTAGCCATGAGCAGTTCTTC
CDR3aa: CASSVGLAGGSSHEQFF

abundance: -
j_gene: TRBJ2-7
d_gene: -
v_gene: TRBV4-3
len: 18
CDR3nt: TGCGCCAGCAGCCAGATGGCTCACACCCAGCGGGTGCCCTACGAGCAGTACTTC
CDR3aa: CASSQMAHTQRVPYEQYF

abundance: -
j_gene: TRBJ2-1
d_gene: -
v_gene: TRBV12-5
len: 15
CDR3nt: TGTGCTAGTGCGCCGAGGGGGGAAAATAGGAATGAGCAGTTCTTC
CDR3aa: CASAPRGENRNEQFF

abundance: -
j_gene: TRBJ2-7
d_gene: -
v_gene: TRBV27
len: 12
CDR3nt: TGTGCCAGCACCGGTGTTGGGGCCGAGCAGTACTTC
CDR3aa: CASTGVGAEQYF

abundance: -
j_gene: TRBJ1-2
d_gene: -
v_gene: TRBV14
len: 14
CDR3nt: TGTGCCAGCAGCCCGCAAGCGGGACCCTATGGCTACACCTTC
CDR3aa: CASSPQAGPYGYTF

abundance: -
j_gene: TRBJ1-4
d_gene: -
v_gene: TRBV7-8
len: 17
CDR3nt: TGTGCCAGCAGCCCGGTGGCAGGGCGAGACTTAAATGAAAAACTGTTTTTT
CDR3aa: CASSPVAGRDLNEKLFF

abundance: -
j_gene: TRBJ2-3
d_gene: TRBD1
v_gene: TRBV6-1
len: 14
CDR3nt: TGTGCCAGCAGTTCCAAGACAGGGACAGATACGCAGTATTTT
CDR3aa: CASSSKTGTDTQYF

abundance: -
j_gene: TRBJ2-5
d_gene: -
v_gene: TRBV5-1
len: 17
CDR3nt: TGCGCCAGCAGCCAACTACCGGGACGGTTGGGCCAAGAGACCCAGTACTTC
CDR3aa: CASSQLPGRLGQETQYF

abundance: once
j_gene: TRBJ2-5
d_gene: TRBD1
v_gene: TRBV5-1
len: 16
CDR3nt: TGCGCCAGCAGCCGAGGACAGGGAATTGTCCAAGAGACCCAGTACTTC
CDR3aa: CASSRGQGIVQETQYF

abundance: few
j_gene: TRBJ1-2
d_gene: -
v_gene: TRBV30
len: 12
CDR3nt: TGTGCCTGGAGTGTAAGGGCCAGTGGCTACACCTTC
CDR3aa: CAWSVRASGYTF

abundance: -
j_gene: TRBJ2-2
d_gene: -
v_gene: TRBV9
len: 16
CDR3nt: TGTGCCAGCAGCCCCCGAGGCGGGTACGGCACCGGGGAGCTGTTTTTT
CDR3aa: CASSPRGGYGTGELFF

abundance: -
j_gene: TRBJ2-3
d_gene: -
v_gene: TRBV2
len: 13
CDR3nt: TGTGCCAGCAGTTCGGGGGCCACAGATACGCAGTATTTT
CDR3aa: CASSSGATDTQYF

abundance: -
j_gene: TRBJ2-7
d_gene: -
v_gene: TRBV28
len: 16
CDR3nt: TGTGCCAGCAGTTCGAAACTCACAGGGCAGTCCTACGAGCAGTACTTC
CDR3aa: CASSSKLTGQSYEQYF

abundance: -
j_gene: TRBJ2-4
d_gene: TRBD1
v_gene: TRBV2
len: 15
CDR3nt: TGTGCCAGCAGTGGGGACAGGGACGTCAAAAACATTCAGTACTTC
CDR3aa: CASSGDRDVKNIQYF

abundance: -
j_gene: TRBJ1-3
d_gene: -
v_gene: TRBV6-1
len: 13
CDR3nt: TGTGCCAGCAGTGTGGTCGCTGGAAACACCATATATTTT
CDR3aa: CASSVVAGNTIYF

abundance: -
j_gene: TRBJ1-5
d_gene: -
v_gene: TRBV6-5
len: 14
CDR3nt: TGTGCCAGCAGGTGGGACTCCCTTGCGGAGCCCCAGCATTTT
CDR3aa: CASRWDSLAEPQHF

abundance: -
j_gene: TRBJ2-5
d_gene: TRBD2
v_gene: TRBV9
len: 16
CDR3nt: TGTGCCAGCAGCGCTAGCGGGAGGGCCACCTTTGAGACCCAGTACTTC
CDR3aa: CASSASGRATFETQYF

abundance: -
j_gene: TRBJ2-5
d_gene: -
v_gene: TRBV9
len: 17
CDR3nt: TGTGCCAGCAGCGAGGCGGATGGGGGACGGTACCAAGAGACCCAGTACTTC
CDR3aa: CASSEADGGRYQETQYF

abundance: -
j_gene: TRBJ2-7
d_gene: -
v_gene: TRBV7-2
len: 13
CDR3nt: TGTGCCAGCAGCCCCAGCGGGTGGCCCTTCTTGTACTTC
CDR3aa: CASSPSGWPFLYF

abundance: -
j_gene: TRBJ2-7
d_gene: -
v_gene: TRBV4-1
len: 13
CDR3nt: TGCGCCAGCAGCGGGCCAGGGCGGTACGAGCAGTACTTC
CDR3aa: CASSGPGRYEQYF

abundance: -
j_gene: TRBJ1-1
d_gene: TRBD1
v_gene: TRBV19
len: 13
CDR3nt: TGTGCCAGTACCGGGACAGGGCACACTGAAGCTTTCTTT
CDR3aa: CASTGTGHTEAFF

abundance: -
j_gene: TRBJ2-7
d_gene: TRBD1
v_gene: TRBV6-5
len: 13
CDR3nt: TGTGCCAGCAGCTACAGGACAGGGGACGAGCAGTACTTC
CDR3aa: CASSYRTGDEQYF

abundance: -
j_gene: TRBJ2-1
d_gene: TRBD2
v_gene: TRBV28
len: 16
CDR3nt: TGTGCCAGCAGTTTATCGGCGGGAGGGTCCTACAATGAGCAGTTCTTC
CDR3aa: CASSLSAGGSYNEQFF

abundance: -
j_gene: TRBJ1-4
d_gene: -
v_gene: TRBV10-1
len: 15
CDR3nt: TGCGCCAGCAGTGAATTGGGACCGTCGAGAGAAAAACTGTTTTTT
CDR3aa: CASSELGPSREKLFF

abundance: -
j_gene: TRBJ2-7
d_gene: -
v_gene: TRBV2
len: 15
CDR3nt: TGTGCCAGCAGTGATGGGCAGGGGAGAAACTACGAGCAGTACTTC
CDR3aa: CASSDGQGRNYEQYF

abundance: few
j_gene: TRBJ1-2
d_gene: -
v_gene: TRBV18
len: 14
CDR3nt: TGTGCCAGCTCCGTGGGACCGGGGGCCCATGGCTACACCTTC
CDR3aa: CASSVGPGAHGYTF

abundance: -
j_gene: TRBJ2-3
d_gene: TRBD2
v_gene: TRBV9
len: 16
CDR3nt: TGTGCCAGCAGCGCAACTAGCGGGAGAACCACAGATACGCAGTATTTT
CDR3aa: CASSATSGRTTDTQYF

abundance: -
j_gene: TRBJ1-2
d_gene: -
v_gene: TRBV2
len: 14
CDR3nt: TGTGCCACCTCTCCGGGACGGGGAAACTATGGCTACACCTTC
CDR3aa: CATSPGRGNYGYTF

abundance: -
j_gene: TRBJ2-1
d_gene: -
v_gene: TRBV19
len: 12
CDR3nt: TGTGCCAGTAGTATAGTAGACTATGAGCAGTTCTTC
CDR3aa: CASSIVDYEQFF

abundance: -
j_gene: TRBJ2-7
d_gene: -
v_gene: TRBV6-1
len: 12
CDR3nt: TGTGCCAGCAGCCGACTCTCCTACGAGCAGTACTTC
CDR3aa: CASSRLSYEQYF

abundance: -
j_gene: TRBJ1-5
d_gene: -
v_gene: TRBV10-3
len: 15
CDR3nt: TGTGCCATCAGCGGAGAGTCACAGGGTCTGCAGCCCCAGCATTTT
CDR3aa: CAISGESQGLQPQHF

abundance: -
j_gene: TRBJ2-1
d_gene: TRBD2
v_gene: TRBV11-2
len: 16
CDR3nt: TGTGCCAGCAGCCATATACTAGCGGGAGCCTACAATGAGCAGTTCTTC
CDR3aa: CASSHILAGAYNEQFF

abundance: -
j_gene: TRBJ2-7
d_gene: TRBD1
v_gene: TRBV5-8
len: 16
CDR3nt: TGTGCCAGCAGCCTTCATTTACAGGGGGCCCCCTACGAGCAGTACTTC
CDR3aa: CASSLHLQGAPYEQYF

abundance: -
j_gene: TRBJ1-2
d_gene: -
v_gene: TRBV30
len: 12
CDR3nt: TGTGCCTGGCAACAGGGAAACTATGGCTACACCTTC
CDR3aa: CAWQQGNYGYTF

abundance: few
j_gene: TRBJ1-1
d_gene: TRBD1
v_gene: TRBV6-5
len: 14
CDR3nt: TGTGCCAGCAGTCGCGGGACAGGGGGCACTGAAGCTTTCTTT
CDR3aa: CASSRGTGGTEAFF

abundance: -
j_gene: TRBJ2-7
d_gene: -
v_gene: TRBV5-6
len: 18
CDR3nt: TGTGCCAGCAGTTTGGACAGGGCTGGTAGCGGGAGAACGAACGAGCAGTACTTC
CDR3aa: CASSLDRAGSGRTNEQYF

abundance: -
j_gene: TRBJ2-2
d_gene: TRBD1
v_gene: TRBV5-4
len: 16
CDR3nt: TGTGCCAGCAGCTCTCGGGGGACAGGGGGCTTCGGGGAGCTGTTTTTT
CDR3aa: CASSSRGTGGFGELFF

abundance: -
j_gene: TRBJ2-7
d_gene: TRBD1
v_gene: TRBV5-1
len: 16
CDR3nt: TGCGCCAGCAGCGAACCCAGGCCCGACAGGGGTTACGAGCAGTACTTC
CDR3aa: CASSEPRPDRGYEQYF